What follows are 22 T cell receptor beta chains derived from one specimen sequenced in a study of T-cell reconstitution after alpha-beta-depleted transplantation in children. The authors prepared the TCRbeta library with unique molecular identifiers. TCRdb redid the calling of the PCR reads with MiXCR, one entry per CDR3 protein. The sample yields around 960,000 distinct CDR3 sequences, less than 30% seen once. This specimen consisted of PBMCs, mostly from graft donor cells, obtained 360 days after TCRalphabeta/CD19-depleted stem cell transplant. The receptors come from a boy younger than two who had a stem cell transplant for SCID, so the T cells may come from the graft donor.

The DNA for the CDR3 is TGTGCCAGCAGTTTATTGGGCACCTCTAGCACAGATACGCAGTATTTT. Amino acids: CASSLLGTSSTDTQYF. The rearrangement uses TRBV12-3 or TRBV12-4 and TRBJ2-3; D gene uncertain. The CDR3 is 16 amino acids. V lost 2 bases, J lost 0 bases, and 12 bases lay in between.

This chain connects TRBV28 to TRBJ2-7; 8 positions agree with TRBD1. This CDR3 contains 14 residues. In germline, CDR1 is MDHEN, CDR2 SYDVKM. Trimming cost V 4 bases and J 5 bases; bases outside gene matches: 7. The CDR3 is CASSSPRTGNEQYF. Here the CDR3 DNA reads TGTGCCAGCAGTTCACCACGGACAGGGAACGAGCAGTACTTC.

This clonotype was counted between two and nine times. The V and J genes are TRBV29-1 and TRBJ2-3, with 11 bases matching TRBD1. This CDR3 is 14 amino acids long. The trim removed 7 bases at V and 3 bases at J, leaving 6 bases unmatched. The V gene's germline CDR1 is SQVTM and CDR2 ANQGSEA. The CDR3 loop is CSARGQGATDTQYF. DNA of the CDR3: TGCAGCGCCCGAGGACAGGGGGCGACAGATACGCAGTATTTT.

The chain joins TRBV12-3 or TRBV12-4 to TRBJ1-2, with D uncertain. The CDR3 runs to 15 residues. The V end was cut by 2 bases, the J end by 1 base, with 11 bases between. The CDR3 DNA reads TGTGCCAGCAGTTTACTCGTGGCGGTTAACTATGGCTACACCTTC. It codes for CASSLLVAVNYGYTF.

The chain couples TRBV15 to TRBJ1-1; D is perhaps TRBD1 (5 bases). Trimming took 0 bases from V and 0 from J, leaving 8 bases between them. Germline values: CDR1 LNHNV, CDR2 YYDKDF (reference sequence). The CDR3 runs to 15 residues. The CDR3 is CATSRERGLNTEAFF. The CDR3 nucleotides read TGTGCCACCAGCAGAGAAAGGGGCTTGAACACTGAAGCTTTCTTT.

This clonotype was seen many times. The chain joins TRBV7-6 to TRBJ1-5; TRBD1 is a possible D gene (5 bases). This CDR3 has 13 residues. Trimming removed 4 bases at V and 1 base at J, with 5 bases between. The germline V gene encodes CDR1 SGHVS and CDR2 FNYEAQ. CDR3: CASSWGSNQPQHF. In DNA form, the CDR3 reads TGTGCCAGCAGCTGGGGGAGCAATCAGCCCCAGCATTTT. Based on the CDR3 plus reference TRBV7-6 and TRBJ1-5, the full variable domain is GAGVSQSPRYKVTKRGQDVALRCDPISGHVSLYWYRQALGQGPEFLTYFNYEAQQDKSGLPNDRFSAERPEGSISTLTIQRTEQRDSAMYRCASSWGSNQPQHFGDGTRLSIL.

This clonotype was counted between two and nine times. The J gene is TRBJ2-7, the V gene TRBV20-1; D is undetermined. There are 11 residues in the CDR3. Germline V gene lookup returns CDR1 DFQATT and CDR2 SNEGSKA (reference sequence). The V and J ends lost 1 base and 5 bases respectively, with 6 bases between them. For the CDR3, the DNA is TGCAGTGCTAGAGGGGCCAACGAGCAGTACTTC. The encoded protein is CSARGANEQYF.

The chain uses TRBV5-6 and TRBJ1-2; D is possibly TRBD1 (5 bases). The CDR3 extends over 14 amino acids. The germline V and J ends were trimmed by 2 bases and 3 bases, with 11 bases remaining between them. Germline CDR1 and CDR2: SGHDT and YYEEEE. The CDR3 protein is CASSFGALDYGYTF. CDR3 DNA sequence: TGTGCCAGCAGCTTTGGGGCCCTCGACTATGGCTACACCTTC.

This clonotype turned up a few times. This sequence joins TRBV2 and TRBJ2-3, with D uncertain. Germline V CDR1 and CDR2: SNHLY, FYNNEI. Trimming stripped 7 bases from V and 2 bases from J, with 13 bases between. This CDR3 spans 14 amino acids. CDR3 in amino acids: CASKPDAFTDTQYF. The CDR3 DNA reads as TGTGCCAGCAAGCCAGACGCCTTCACAGATACGCAGTATTTT. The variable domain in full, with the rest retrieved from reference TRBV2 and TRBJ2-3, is EPEVTQTPSHQVTQMGQEVILRCVPISNHLYFYWYRQILGQKVEFLVSFYNNEISEKSEIFDDQFSVERPDGSNFTLKIRSTKLEDSAMYFCASKPDAFTDTQYFGPGTRLTVL.

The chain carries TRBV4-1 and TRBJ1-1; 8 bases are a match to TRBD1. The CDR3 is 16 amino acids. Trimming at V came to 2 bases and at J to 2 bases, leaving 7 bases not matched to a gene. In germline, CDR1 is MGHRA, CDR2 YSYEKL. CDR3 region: CASSQYSGQGNTEAFF. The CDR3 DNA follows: TGCGCCAGCAGCCAATATTCCGGACAGGGAAACACTGAAGCTTTCTTT.

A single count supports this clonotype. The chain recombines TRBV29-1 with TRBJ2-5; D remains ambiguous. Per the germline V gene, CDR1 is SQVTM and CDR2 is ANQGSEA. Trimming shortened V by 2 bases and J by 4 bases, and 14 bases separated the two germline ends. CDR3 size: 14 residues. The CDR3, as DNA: TGCAGCGTTGAATTGGTACAGTGGAGAGAGACCCAGTACTTC. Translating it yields CSVELVQWRETQYF.

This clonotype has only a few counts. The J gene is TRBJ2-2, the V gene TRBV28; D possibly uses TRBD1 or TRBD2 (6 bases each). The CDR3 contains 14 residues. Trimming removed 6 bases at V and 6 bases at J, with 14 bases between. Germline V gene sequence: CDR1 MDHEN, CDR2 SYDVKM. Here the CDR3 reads CASRMGGPPGELFF. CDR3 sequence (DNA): TGTGCCAGCAGGATGGGGGGCCCACCCGGGGAGCTGTTTTTT.

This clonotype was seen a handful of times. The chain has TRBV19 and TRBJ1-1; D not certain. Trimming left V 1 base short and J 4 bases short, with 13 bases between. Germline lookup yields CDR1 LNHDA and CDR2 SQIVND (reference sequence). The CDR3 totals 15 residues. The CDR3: CASSIGSGFGTEAFF. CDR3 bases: TGTGCCAGTAGTATAGGTTCGGGATTCGGCACTGAAGCTTTCTTT.

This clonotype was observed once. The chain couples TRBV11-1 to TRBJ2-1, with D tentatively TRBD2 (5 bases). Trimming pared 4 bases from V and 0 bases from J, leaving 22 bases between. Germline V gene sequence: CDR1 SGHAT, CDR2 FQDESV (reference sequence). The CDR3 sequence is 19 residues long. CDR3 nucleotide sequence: TGTGCCAGCAGCTCACCTTACCCTTCCCTAGCTCCCTCCTACAATGAGCAGTTCTTC. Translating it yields CASSSPYPSLAPSYNEQFF.

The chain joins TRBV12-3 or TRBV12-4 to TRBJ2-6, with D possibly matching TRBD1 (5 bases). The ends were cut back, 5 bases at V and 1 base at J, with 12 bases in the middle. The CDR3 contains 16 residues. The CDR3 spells CASSLCSGSGANVLTF. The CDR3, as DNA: TGTGCCAGCAGTCTGTGTTCAGGGTCTGGGGCCAACGTCCTGACTTTC.

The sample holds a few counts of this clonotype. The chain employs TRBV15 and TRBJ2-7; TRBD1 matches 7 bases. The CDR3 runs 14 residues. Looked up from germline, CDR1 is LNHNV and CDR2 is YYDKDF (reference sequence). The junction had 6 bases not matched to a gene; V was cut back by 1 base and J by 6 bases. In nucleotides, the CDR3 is TGTGCCACCAGCAGAGGGGCCAGGGGGAGCGAGCAGTACTTC. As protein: CATSRGARGSEQYF.

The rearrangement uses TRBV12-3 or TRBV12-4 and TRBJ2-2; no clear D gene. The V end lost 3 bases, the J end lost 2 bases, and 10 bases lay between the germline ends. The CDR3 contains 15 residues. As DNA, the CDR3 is TGTGCCAGCAGTTTTTGGAATTCTAACACCGGGGAGCTGTTTTTT. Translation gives CASSFWNSNTGELFF.

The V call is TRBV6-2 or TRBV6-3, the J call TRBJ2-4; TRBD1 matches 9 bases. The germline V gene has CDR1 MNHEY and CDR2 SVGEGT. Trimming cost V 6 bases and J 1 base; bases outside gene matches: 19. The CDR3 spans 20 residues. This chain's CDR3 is CASRLHAPGQGSTAKNIQYF. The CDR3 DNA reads TGTGCCAGCAGACTTCACGCTCCGGGACAGGGCTCTACGGCCAAAAACATTCAGTACTTC.

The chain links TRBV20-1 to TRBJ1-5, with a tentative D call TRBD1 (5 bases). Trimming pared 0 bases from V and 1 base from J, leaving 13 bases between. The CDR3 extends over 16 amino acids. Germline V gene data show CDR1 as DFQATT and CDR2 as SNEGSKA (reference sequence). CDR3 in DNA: TGCAGTGCTAGAGATGTGGGGACGGGCAGCAATCAGCCCCAGCATTTT. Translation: CSARDVGTGSNQPQHF.

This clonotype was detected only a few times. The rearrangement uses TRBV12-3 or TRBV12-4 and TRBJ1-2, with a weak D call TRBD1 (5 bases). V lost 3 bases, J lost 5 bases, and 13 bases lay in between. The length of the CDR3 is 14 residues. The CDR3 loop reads CASSFEGWGYGYTF. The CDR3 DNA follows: TGTGCCAGCAGTTTTGAAGGCTGGGGGTATGGCTACACCTTC.

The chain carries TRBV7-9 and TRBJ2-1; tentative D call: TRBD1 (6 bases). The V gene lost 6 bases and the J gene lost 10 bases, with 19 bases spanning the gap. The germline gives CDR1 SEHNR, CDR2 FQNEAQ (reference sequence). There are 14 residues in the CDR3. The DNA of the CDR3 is TGTGCCAGCAGTCTAGGGTGGGGGCTCGGGGAGCAGTTCTTC. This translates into CASSLGWGLGEQFF.

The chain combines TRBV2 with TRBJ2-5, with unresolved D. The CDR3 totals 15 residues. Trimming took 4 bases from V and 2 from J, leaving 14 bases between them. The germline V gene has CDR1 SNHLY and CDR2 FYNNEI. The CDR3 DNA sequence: TGTGCCAGCAGTGGGGGTTTGGGTCCGCAAGAGACCCAGTACTTC. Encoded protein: CASSGGLGPQETQYF.